The following is a T cell receptor beta chain sequence with its context. This entry belongs to a study of blood T cell repertoires in COVID-19. Study-level background: Samples representing acute and convalescent COVID-19 were sourced from the United States, Italy and Spain.

There are 15 residues in the CDR3. Germline V CDR1 and CDR2: KGHDR, SFDVKD. Trimming removed 4 bases at V and 4 bases at J, with 14 bases between. Enrolled through a virtual design, the participants were between roughly 18 and 95 years of age and came from fewer than 30 US areas. Researchers sorted participants into cohorts using their self-reported clinical history. As originally analysed: Reference gene primer amplification yielded estimated nucleated cell counts. Profiled with immunoSEQ multiplex PCR; TCRdb holds only in-frame clones, not every one. That table furnishes V, J and clone size, whereas the DNA furnished D and trimming. Of about 280,000 clones listed, approximately 90% are singletons.

This rearrangement joins TRBV24-1 to TRBJ2-3; maybe TRBD2 (6 bases). The sequence derives from a woman aged 25 to 45 with acute COVID-19. Sequencing was performed on PBMCs or T cells enriched from blood (not recorded which). This chain's CDR3 is CATSDTSSRADTQYF. DNA for the CDR3: TGTGCCACCAGTGACACTAGCTCGAGGGCAGATACGCAGTATTTT.